One and the same sample provided the 18 T cell receptor beta chains below, sequenced in a study of somatic mutations in cytotoxic T cells in rheumatoid arthritis. The protocol was immunoSEQ multiplex PCR, while the TCRdb copy is restricted to in-frame clones and leaves out a portion. Among 18,000 or so clones listed, around 67% were seen once. Material for sequencing was CD8+ T cells sorted from blood. The receptors come from a woman aged 60 to 75 in good health.

The chain combines TRBV28 with TRBJ2-3; the match to TRBD2 covers 11 bases. CDR3 length: 14 residues. Germline V gene data show CDR1 as MDHEN and CDR2 as SYDVKM. The V gene end was trimmed by 6 bases and the J gene end by 6 bases; junction bases not matched to a gene: 5. The CDR3 sequence is CASSLSGGEDTQYF. The DNA of the CDR3 is TGTGCCAGCAGCCTTAGCGGGGGGGAGGATACGCAGTATTTT.

This chain uses TRBV7-6 with TRBJ1-1, with D possibly being TRBD1 (5 bases). Trimming left V 0 bases short and J 1 base short, with 9 bases between. This CDR3 has 15 amino acids. The V gene's germline CDR1 is SGHVS and CDR2 FNYEAQ. Here the CDR3 DNA reads TGTGCCAGCAGCTTAGCGTTGGGGGGGAACACTGAAGCTTTCTTT. This sequence encodes CASSLALGGNTEAFF.

This clone was picked up one time. Other DNA sequences in the sample encode the same CDR3. The chain carries TRBV6-5 and TRBJ1-2; 9 positions match TRBD1. V was clipped by 2 bases and J by 6 bases; unmatched bases: 1. The CDR3 is 13 amino acids. CDR1 and CDR2 (germline): MNHEY, SVGAGI. Here the CDR3 DNA reads TGTGCCAGCAGTTACACAGGGGGCGATGGCTACACCTTC. Amino acids: CASSYTGGDGYTF.

This CDR3 reads CASSEYFSSTEAFF. Written as DNA, the CDR3 is TGTGCCAGCAGTGAATATTTTTCCAGCACTGAAGCTTTCTTT. The V and J genes are TRBV25-1 and TRBJ1-1; D not certain. This CDR3 is 14 amino acids long. V lost 0 bases and J lost 4, with 9 bases in between. Germline V lookup: CDR1 MGHDK, CDR2 SYGVNS.

The chain combines TRBV5-4 with TRBJ2-7; tentative D call: TRBD1 (5 bases). This CDR3 is built from 13 residues. The V gene's germline CDR1 is SGHNT and CDR2 YYREEE (reference sequence). Deletions cut 4 bases from V and 0 bases from J, with 8 bases between. CDR3 loop: CASSGDSSYEQYF. In nucleotides, the CDR3 is TGTGCCAGCAGCGGCGACAGCTCCTACGAGCAGTACTTC.

V and J are TRBV6-5 and TRBJ2-1; D uncertain. V was shortened by 0 bases and J by 8 bases, with 14 bases between the two germline ends. The CDR3 is 15 amino acids. Germline CDR1 and CDR2: MNHEY and SVGAGI. CDR3 sequence: CASSYSSRVRYEQFF. The CDR3, as DNA: TGTGCCAGCAGTTACTCGAGTAGGGTTAGGTATGAGCAGTTCTTC.

The V and J genes are TRBV7-8 and TRBJ1-3; no clear D gene. Germline CDR1 is SGHVS and CDR2 is FQNEAQ. The CDR3 covers 15 residues. Trimming removed 1 base at V and 1 base at J, with 8 bases between. In DNA form, the CDR3 reads TGTGCCAGCAGCTTAGTGGAGTCTTCTGGAAACACCATATATTTT. It is translated as CASSLVESSGNTIYF.

The chain recombines TRBV5-1 with TRBJ1-1; a possible D gene is TRBD1 (6 bases). The CDR3 is 15 amino acids. The germline V gene encodes CDR1 SGHRS and CDR2 YFSETQ. The V and J ends lost 2 bases and 0 bases respectively, with 11 bases between them. The CDR3 coding sequence is TGCGCCAGCAGCTTAACAGGGAGTATGAACACTGAAGCTTTCTTT. As protein: CASSLTGSMNTEAFF.

The chain combines TRBV6-1 with TRBJ1-1; possible D gene TRBD1, 5 bases. Trimming left V 7 bases short and J 3 bases short, with 12 bases between. Per germline, CDR1 MNHNS and CDR2 SASEGT. This CDR3 spans 13 amino acids. The CDR3 nucleotides are TGTGCCAGCACCCTAGGGGATGACACTGAAGCTTTCTTT. This encodes CASTLGDDTEAFF.

The chain is built from TRBV7-8 and TRBJ1-1, with 10 bases aligning to TRBD1. Per the germline V gene, CDR1 is SGHVS and CDR2 is FQNEAQ. The length of the CDR3 is 15 residues. V was pared by 0 bases and J by 4 bases, with 2 bases of the junction left unmatched. The CDR3 sequence is CASSLARDRGTEAFF. CDR3 DNA sequence: TGTGCCAGCAGCTTAGCCAGGGACAGGGGCACTGAAGCTTTCTTT.

This clone was seen more than once but under ten times. The chain combines TRBV19 with TRBJ1-1, with no clear D. The germline CDR1 and CDR2 sequences are LNHDA and SQIVND (reference sequence). The CDR3 totals 12 residues. V lost 6 bases and J lost 2, with 7 bases in between. CDR3: CASSASNTEAFF. Written as DNA, the CDR3 is TGTGCCAGTAGCGCCTCCAACACTGAAGCTTTCTTT.

The rearrangement links TRBV5-4 to TRBJ1-1, with D unclear. CDR1 and CDR2 from the germline V gene are SGHNT and YYREEE (reference sequence). Trimming stripped 4 bases from V and 2 bases from J, with 12 bases between. The CDR3 runs to 14 residues. The CDR3 coding sequence is TGTGCCAGCAGCATAGGACGGGGAAACACTGAAGCTTTCTTT. Protein product: CASSIGRGNTEAFF.

The chain uses TRBV4-1 and TRBJ1-4, with D possibly matching TRBD1 (5 bases). Trimming left V 0 bases short and J 11 bases short, with 10 bases between. The CDR3 contains 13 residues. Germline CDR1 and CDR2: MGHRA and YSYEKL. CDR3 residues: CASSQEEGRKLFF. CDR3 DNA sequence: TGCGCCAGCAGCCAAGAAGAGGGGCGGAAACTGTTTTTT.

The chain combines TRBV5-6 with TRBJ1-5; D possibly corresponds to TRBD1 (5 bases). CDR1 and CDR2 from the germline V gene are SGHDT and YYEEEE. The CDR3 is 14 residues long. Trimming took off 2 bases at V and 7 bases at J, with 13 bases between the two ends. The DNA of the CDR3 is TGTGCCAGCAGCTTTCAGGGCCGGGAACAGCCCCAGCATTTT. This encodes CASSFQGREQPQHF.

The DNA for the CDR3 is TGTGCCAGCAGTGAGACATCGAACACTGAAGCTTTCTTT. Translating it yields CASSETSNTEAFF. The chain recombines TRBV6-6 with TRBJ1-1; no reliable D call. CDR1 and CDR2 (germline): MNHNY, SVGAGI (reference sequence). The CDR3 totals 13 residues. V was clipped by 5 bases and J by 1 base, with 8 bases between them.

For the CDR3, the DNA is TGCAGCGTTGAAGATGGTCCGGTTTACGAGCAGTACTTC. This gives the protein CSVEDGPVYEQYF. The V gene is TRBV29-1, the J gene TRBJ2-7; D ambiguous. Per the germline V gene, CDR1 is SQVTM and CDR2 is ANQGSEA. This CDR3 comprises 13 residues. Deletions cut 0 bases from V and 4 bases from J, with 10 bases between.

The chain combines TRBV7-9 with TRBJ1-1, with a weak D call TRBD1 (6 bases). The germline V gene encodes CDR1 SEHNR and CDR2 FQNEAQ (reference sequence). This CDR3 has 15 amino acids. Trimming shortened V by 5 bases and J by 1 base, and 14 bases separated the two germline ends. In DNA, the CDR3 is TGTGCCAGCAGCCCACCACAGGGAACGAACACTGAAGCTTTCTTT. Its translation: CASSPPQGTNTEAFF.

The rearrangement links TRBV2 to TRBJ2-2, with a tentative D call TRBD1 (6 bases). The germline V gene has CDR1 SNHLY and CDR2 FYNNEI. The CDR3 extends over 15 amino acids. Trimming cost V 3 bases and J 0 bases, with 8 bases left between them. The CDR3 DNA sequence: TGTGCCAGCAGTGAGAGACAGGCGAACACCGGGGAGCTGTTTTTT. This sequence encodes CASSERQANTGELFF.